These T cell receptor beta chains were read from a single sample in a study of blood T cells in healthy people across ages. TCRdb independently ran MiXCR on the 5' RACE reads; one entry per CDR3 protein. The sample carries more than 700,000 distinct CDR3 sequences, 35% to 60% recorded once. Sample: blood. The source of these receptors is an older man in good health. Both conserved end residues are part of each CDR3. Each record gives: D gene, V gene, clone size, J gene, CDR3 protein, CDR3 DNA. A D gene is named only where the DNA matches it firmly. Clone size, where shown, is once, few, many, or a class for clones that have expanded.

d_gene: TRBD2; v_gene: TRBV20-1; abundance: NA; j_gene: TRBJ2-7; CDR3aa: CSARVAGEGYEQYF; CDR3nt: TGCAGTGCTAGAGTAGCGGGAGAAGGCTACGAGCAGTACTTC
d_gene: NA; v_gene: TRBV7-2; abundance: few; j_gene: TRBJ2-3; CDR3aa: CASSLGVSAHTDTQYF; CDR3nt: TGTGCCAGCAGCTTAGGGGTCTCGGCGCACACAGATACGCAGTATTTT
d_gene: NA; v_gene: TRBV3-1; abundance: NA; j_gene: TRBJ2-5; CDR3aa: CASSQGKGKETQYF; CDR3nt: TGTGCCAGCAGCCAAGGCAAGGGGAAAGAGACCCAGTACTTC
d_gene: NA; v_gene: TRBV29-1; abundance: NA; j_gene: TRBJ2-7; CDR3aa: CSVAGLPYEQYF; CDR3nt: TGCAGCGTAGCCGGGCTGCCCTACGAGCAGTACTTC
d_gene: NA; v_gene: TRBV4-2; abundance: NA; j_gene: TRBJ1-5; CDR3aa: CASSQDPWGNQPQHF; CDR3nt: TGTGCCAGCAGCCAAGATCCATGGGGCAATCAGCCCCAGCATTTT
d_gene: TRBD1; v_gene: TRBV5-1; abundance: NA; j_gene: TRBJ1-4; CDR3aa: CASSSAGQGHEKLFF; CDR3nt: TGCGCCAGCAGCTCCGCGGGACAGGGGCATGAAAAACTGTTTTTT
d_gene: TRBD2; v_gene: TRBV12-3/TRBV12-4; abundance: many; j_gene: TRBJ2-1; CDR3aa: CASSPQLGTSGRNEQFF; CDR3nt: TGTGCCAGCAGTCCGCAACTCGGGACTAGCGGGAGGAATGAGCAGTTCTTC
d_gene: NA; v_gene: TRBV29-1; abundance: NA; j_gene: TRBJ2-1; CDR3aa: CSASFPAGNEQFF; CDR3nt: TGCAGTGCTAGCTTTCCGGCAGGGAATGAGCAGTTCTTC
d_gene: NA; v_gene: TRBV5-6; abundance: NA; j_gene: TRBJ2-3; CDR3aa: CASTWGPDTQYF; CDR3nt: TGTGCCAGCACCTGGGGGCCAGATACGCAGTATTTT
d_gene: TRBD2; v_gene: TRBV7-9; abundance: few; j_gene: TRBJ2-1; CDR3aa: CASSPAGGFNNEQFF; CDR3nt: TGTGCCAGCAGCCCCGCGGGAGGGTTCAACAATGAGCAGTTCTTC
d_gene: NA; v_gene: TRBV29-1; abundance: NA; j_gene: TRBJ2-1; CDR3aa: CSVEGAGKGSEQFF; CDR3nt: TGCAGCGTTGAAGGGGCAGGGAAGGGCAGTGAGCAGTTCTTC
d_gene: NA; v_gene: TRBV29-1; abundance: few; j_gene: TRBJ2-1; CDR3aa: CSVDHSGVYNEQFF; CDR3nt: TGCAGCGTTGACCATTCGGGAGTCTACAATGAGCAGTTCTTC
d_gene: NA; v_gene: TRBV4-2; abundance: NA; j_gene: TRBJ2-7; CDR3aa: CASSQDAPGWGEQYF; CDR3nt: TGTGCCAGCAGCCAAGATGCCCCTGGTTGGGGCGAGCAGTACTTC
d_gene: NA; v_gene: TRBV29-1; abundance: NA; j_gene: TRBJ2-3; CDR3aa: CSVAGQGSGYTDTQYF; CDR3nt: TGCAGCGTTGCGGGGCAGGGGAGTGGATACACAGATACGCAGTATTTT
d_gene: NA; v_gene: TRBV30; abundance: NA; j_gene: TRBJ1-2; CDR3aa: CVWSVIGASRGGYTF; CDR3nt: TGTGTCTGGAGTGTTATAGGCGCCTCCAGGGGTGGCTACACCTTC
d_gene: NA; v_gene: TRBV10-3; abundance: NA; j_gene: TRBJ2-7; CDR3aa: CAINPGTDEQYF; CDR3nt: TGTGCCATCAACCCCGGGACCGACGAGCAGTACTTC
d_gene: TRBD1; v_gene: TRBV10-3; abundance: NA; j_gene: TRBJ2-7; CDR3aa: CAISDAGTGGYEQYF; CDR3nt: TGTGCCATCAGTGACGCCGGGACAGGGGGCTACGAGCAGTACTTC
d_gene: NA; v_gene: TRBV7-9; abundance: NA; j_gene: TRBJ2-6; CDR3aa: CASSLSGASSGANVLTF; CDR3nt: TGTGCCAGCAGCTTATCAGGCGCGTCCTCTGGGGCCAACGTCCTGACTTTC
d_gene: TRBD1; v_gene: TRBV5-1; abundance: few; j_gene: TRBJ1-5; CDR3aa: CASSIGQGQQPQHF; CDR3nt: TGCGCCAGCAGCATCGGACAGGGGCAACAGCCCCAGCATTTT
d_gene: NA; v_gene: TRBV4-1; abundance: NA; j_gene: TRBJ2-1; CDR3aa: CASSHKIQGRSYNEQFF; CDR3nt: TGCGCCAGCAGCCACAAGATCCAGGGACGCTCCTACAATGAGCAGTTCTTC
d_gene: NA; v_gene: TRBV6-1; abundance: few; j_gene: TRBJ2-1; CDR3aa: CASTWEGSEQFF; CDR3nt: TGTGCCAGCACCTGGGAAGGGAGTGAGCAGTTCTTC
d_gene: NA; v_gene: TRBV24-1; abundance: NA; j_gene: TRBJ1-5; CDR3aa: CATSETSGAQPQHF; CDR3nt: TGTGCCACCAGTGAGACAAGCGGGGCTCAGCCCCAGCATTTT
d_gene: TRBD2; v_gene: TRBV3-1; abundance: NA; j_gene: TRBJ2-5; CDR3aa: CASSRRGGNQETQYF; CDR3nt: TGTGCCAGCAGCCGACGGGGGGGCAATCAAGAGACCCAGTACTTC
d_gene: TRBD1; v_gene: TRBV28; abundance: few; j_gene: TRBJ2-7; CDR3aa: CASLQGTTYEQYF; CDR3nt: TGTGCCAGTTTACAGGGGACAACCTACGAGCAGTACTTC
d_gene: NA; v_gene: TRBV21-1; abundance: NA; j_gene: TRBJ2-3; CDR3aa: CASSKDEGVSTDTQYF; CDR3nt: TGTGCCAGCAGCAAAGACGAGGGGGTTAGCACAGATACGCAGTATTTT
d_gene: NA; v_gene: TRBV18; abundance: many; j_gene: TRBJ1-2; CDR3aa: CASSPETFSYGYTF; CDR3nt: TGTGCCAGCTCACCAGAGACCTTCAGTTATGGCTACACCTTC
d_gene: TRBD2; v_gene: TRBV9; abundance: NA; j_gene: TRBJ2-3; CDR3aa: CASSVGISGSTSADTQYF; CDR3nt: TGTGCCAGCAGCGTAGGGATTAGCGGGAGTACCTCCGCAGATACGCAGTATTTT
d_gene: TRBD1; v_gene: TRBV11-3; abundance: few; j_gene: TRBJ2-5; CDR3aa: CASSLASTGGQETQYF; CDR3nt: TGTGCCAGCAGCTTGGCGTCTACAGGGGGCCAAGAGACCCAGTACTTC
d_gene: TRBD2; v_gene: TRBV28; abundance: NA; j_gene: TRBJ2-1; CDR3aa: CASSTRSGLRAGYNEQFF; CDR3nt: TGTGCCAGCAGTACCCGGTCGGGTTTACGAGCGGGATACAATGAGCAGTTCTTC
d_gene: NA; v_gene: TRBV29-1; abundance: NA; j_gene: TRBJ2-2; CDR3aa: CSAPGAFSGELFF; CDR3nt: TGCAGCGCTCCAGGGGCTTTTTCCGGGGAGCTGTTTTTT
d_gene: NA; v_gene: TRBV6-2/TRBV6-3; abundance: few; j_gene: TRBJ2-3; CDR3aa: CASSYGGFRTDTQYF; CDR3nt: TGTGCCAGCAGTTACGGAGGGTTTCGGACAGATACGCAGTATTTT
d_gene: NA; v_gene: TRBV25-1; abundance: NA; j_gene: TRBJ2-1; CDR3aa: CASSRAGGQGNNEQFF; CDR3nt: TGTGCCAGCAGTCGAGCGGGGGGACAGGGAAACAATGAGCAGTTCTTC
d_gene: TRBD1; v_gene: TRBV18; abundance: few; j_gene: TRBJ2-1; CDR3aa: CASSPGTGMNEQFF; CDR3nt: TGTGCCAGCTCACCAGGGACAGGGATGAATGAGCAGTTCTTC
d_gene: NA; v_gene: TRBV27; abundance: NA; j_gene: TRBJ1-5; CDR3aa: CASSLEQGDNQPQHF; CDR3nt: TGTGCCAGCAGTTTGGAACAGGGCGACAATCAGCCCCAGCATTTT
d_gene: NA; v_gene: TRBV7-2; abundance: once; j_gene: TRBJ2-1; CDR3aa: CASSPPSGLTSYNEQFF; CDR3nt: TGTGCCAGCAGCCCTCCTTCCGGGTTGACATCCTACAATGAGCAGTTCTTC
d_gene: TRBD2; v_gene: TRBV20-1; abundance: many; j_gene: TRBJ2-1; CDR3aa: CSATGTSLGNEQFF; CDR3nt: TGCAGTGCTACAGGGACTAGCTTAGGCAATGAGCAGTTCTTC
d_gene: TRBD2; v_gene: TRBV2; abundance: many; j_gene: TRBJ2-7; CDR3aa: CASRAGTSFGEQYF; CDR3nt: TGTGCCAGCAGGGCCGGGACTAGCTTTGGGGAGCAGTACTTC
d_gene: TRBD1; v_gene: TRBV7-3; abundance: many; j_gene: TRBJ2-1; CDR3aa: CASSLTGTGGEQFF; CDR3nt: TGTGCCAGCAGCTTAACCGGGACAGGGGGCGAGCAGTTCTTC